Included here is one T cell receptor (beta chain) sequence, with context. This clonotype was counted between two and nine times. The antigen it binds to is not known. The sample holds no much larger clone one base away, and base qualities are not on file. This entry is derived from a study of early T cells in non-severe SARS-CoV-2 infection (dated by TCRdb to the early 2020s). With respect to the entire study: Because TCR sequencing relied on bulk RNA taken from unsorted whole blood, pairing of alpha and beta chains was not possible.

The study was a case-control design nested within a healthcare worker cohort in London, UK, with weekly nasopharyngeal swab PCR tests and blood sampling. Healthcare workers were enrolled in the week of the UK lockdown, from 23 to 31 March 2020, and were followed every week for up to 16 weeks. General conclusions and limits of the study: Matching against VDJdb was skewed toward anti-spike CD8 responses, likely underestimated virus-specific expansions, and missed private and CD4 specificities.

Library method: 5' RACE. Instrument used: NextSeq 500. Unique molecular identifiers were attached to individual cDNA molecules in the TCR library protocol so that sequencing error and PCR bias could be corrected. Both TCR alpha and beta chains were sequenced, and tight co-correlation was observed between alpha and beta sequence abundances in each sample. In the authors' own workflow: V gene, J gene and CDR3 annotation of TCR sequences was performed with Decombinator V4. Expanded TCRs were defined as changing significantly between any two time points under a Poisson model with p below 0.0001. TCR abundances were normalised to the total number of TCRs sequenced per sample and expressed as counts per million. MAIT TCRs were defined by TRAV1-2 paired with TRAJ12, TRAJ20 or TRAJ33, and iNKT TCRs by TRAV10 paired with TRAJ18. A search of VDJdb, accessed on 1 November 2021, was run for TCRs annotated to CMV, EBV and SARS-CoV-2, with TCRs annotated for multiple antigens excluded. TCRdb reanalyzed the raw reads on its own, using fastp at Q25 for trimming and MiXCR for clone calling, and kept in-frame beta chains. All rows with the same CDR3 protein become a single entry with the most common DNA and genes. What appears here as the V and J calls and clone size reflects TCRdb's work, not the paper's. The sample table lists around 77,000 distinct CDR3 sequences, around a tenth of them with a count of one. Together, the top ten hold over 6% of the sample.

At the junction V is shortened by 7 bases and J by 8 bases; bases outside the gene matches: 5. Counted from cysteine to phenylalanine, this CDR3 has 13 amino acids. Here the CDR3 DNA is all that survives: 39 bases in frame from base 1. Recombination joined TRBV12-3 or TRBV12-4 with TRBJ1-6; a stretch of 7 junction bases matches TRBD1. Here the sequenced sample was whole blood, taken at baseline. This TCR came from an adult who was a healthcare worker with PCR-confirmed SARS-CoV-2 infection or an uninfected control (not recorded which). The CDR3 protein: CASKGTVHSPLHF. The nucleotide sequence is TGTGCCAGCAAAGGGACAGTTCATTCACCCCTCCACTTT.